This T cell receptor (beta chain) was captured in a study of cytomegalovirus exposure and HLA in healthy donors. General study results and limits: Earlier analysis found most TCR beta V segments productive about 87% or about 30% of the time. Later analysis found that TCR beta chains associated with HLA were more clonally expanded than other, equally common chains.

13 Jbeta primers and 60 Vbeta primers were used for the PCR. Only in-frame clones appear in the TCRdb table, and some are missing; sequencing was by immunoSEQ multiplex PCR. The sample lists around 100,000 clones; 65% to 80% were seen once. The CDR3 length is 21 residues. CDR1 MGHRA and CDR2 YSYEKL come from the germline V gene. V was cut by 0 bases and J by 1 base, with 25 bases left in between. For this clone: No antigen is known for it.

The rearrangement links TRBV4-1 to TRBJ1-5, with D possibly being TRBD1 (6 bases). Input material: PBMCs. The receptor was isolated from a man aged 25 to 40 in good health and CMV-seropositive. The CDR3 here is CASSQDSDRRPQGRSNQPQHF. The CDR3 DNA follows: TGCGCCAGCAGCCAAGATTCGGACCGTAGACCTCAGGGGAGAAGCAATCAGCCCCAGCATTTT.